Below, 20 T cell receptor beta chains from the same sample are listed, as sequenced in a study of shared clonotypes between healthy human individuals. Here immunoSEQ multiplex PCR was the method, and the copy in TCRdb shows in-frame clones only, minus some. The profile shows more than 900,000 clones, 75% to 85% of them singletons. Input material: memory CD4+ T cells from PBMCs. Subset in this sample: CD45RA-negative fraction. These receptors all stem from a man younger than 35 in good health. Some clones in this sample may be carry-over from other donors' samples.

J is TRBJ2-1 and V is TRBV4-3; 8 bases line up with TRBD2. This CDR3 spans 14 amino acids. V was pared by 2 bases and J by 8 bases, with 5 bases of the junction left unmatched. Germline CDR1 reads LGHNA; CDR2 reads YSLEER. This CDR3 is CASSQRLTSDEQFF. The CDR3 bases are TGCGCCAGCAGCCAACGACTGACTAGCGATGAGCAGTTCTTC.

This clone appeared a single time. V is TRBV11-2 and J is TRBJ1-1, with D tentatively TRBD1 (5 bases). CDR1 SGHAT and CDR2 FQNNGV come from the germline V gene. Trimming stripped 1 base from V and 1 base from J, with 16 bases between. This CDR3 comprises 17 residues. The CDR3 loop is CASSLVRGGRENTEAFF. As DNA, the CDR3 is TGTGCCAGCAGCTTAGTACGGGGGGGTCGAGAGAACACTGAAGCTTTCTTT.

This clone was seen more than once but under ten times. The gene calls are TRBV30 and TRBJ1-3; D is possibly TRBD1 (5 bases). Looked up from germline, CDR1 is GTSNPN and CDR2 is SVGIG (reference sequence). This CDR3 has 14 residues. V was shortened by 3 bases and J by 7 bases, with 16 bases between the two germline ends. The CDR3 sequence: CAWRDRKRSNTIYF. CDR3 coding DNA: TGTGCCTGGAGAGACAGAAAGCGGAGCAACACCATATATTTT.

The DNA of the CDR3 is TGTGCCAGCAGCCCAAGGGGCGGGGCGGGAGGAATTTTTGAGCAGTTCTTC. Translated: CASSPRGGAGGIFEQFF. The gene calls are TRBV7-2 and TRBJ2-1; 8 positions match TRBD2. From germline, CDR1 is SGHTA and CDR2 FQGNSA. The CDR3 extends over 17 amino acids. Trimming removed 5 bases from V and 9 bases from J; junction bases left unmatched: 18.

This chain uses TRBV21-1 with TRBJ2-7; the DNA was not used to check the table's D call, TRBD2. TRBV21-1 is shown as a pseudogene. The CDR3 spans 15 residues. DNA for the CDR3: TGTGCCAGCAGCGAAGGGACTAGCGGCTCCTACGAGCAGTACTTC. This codes for CASSEGTSGSYEQYF.

The rearrangement links TRBV18 to TRBJ2-7; D unclear. The length of the CDR3 is 13 residues. CDR1 is KGHSH and CDR2 is LQKENI in the germline V gene. Trimming took off 3 bases at V and 4 bases at J, with 10 bases between the two ends. The CDR3 reads CASSPLDHYEQYF. Written as DNA, the CDR3 is TGTGCCAGCTCACCCCTCGATCATTACGAGCAGTACTTC.

The chain joins TRBV4-1 to TRBJ2-1; D remains ambiguous. This CDR3 comprises 14 residues. Trimming stripped 3 bases from V and 5 bases from J, with 11 bases between. Germline V lookup: CDR1 MGHRA, CDR2 YSYEKL. CDR3 loop: CASSQPLVHNEQFF. In DNA, the CDR3 is TGCGCCAGCAGCCAGCCCCTCGTTCACAATGAGCAGTTCTTC.

This clone was observed once. This chain uses TRBV28 with TRBJ1-4, with a tentative D call TRBD1 (5 bases). The CDR3 length is 15 residues. Germline V gene data show CDR1 as MDHEN and CDR2 as SYDVKM. V lost 3 bases to trimming and J lost 10 bases, with 18 bases between them. The CDR3 spells CASSLGGTWGGKLFF. In DNA, the CDR3 is TGTGCCAGCAGTTTGGGCGGGACTTGGGGCGGAAAACTGTTTTTT.

This clone came up a few times. Other DNA sequences in this specimen translate into the identical CDR3. The V and J genes are TRBV5-1 and TRBJ1-1, with D uncertain. V was pared by 1 base and J by 1 base, with 8 bases between. Germline CDR1 and CDR2: SGHRS and YFSETQ. The CDR3 covers 14 residues. CDR3 amino acids: CASSLRQQNTEAFF. The CDR3 DNA is TGCGCCAGCAGCTTGAGGCAGCAGAACACTGAAGCTTTCTTT.

CDR3 DNA: TGTGCCAGCAGCATCGGGACAGGGGCTCGCGAGCAGTACTTC. It specifies CASSIGTGAREQYF. J is TRBJ2-7 and V is TRBV6-1; TRBD1 matches 10 bases. The CDR3 runs 14 residues. Germline loops: CDR1 MNHNS, CDR2 SASEGT. Trimming at V came to 6 bases and at J to 6 bases, leaving 8 bases not matched to a gene.

The V call is TRBV7-2, the J call TRBJ2-2; the D gene could be TRBD1 or TRBD2 (5 bases each). CDR3 length: 16 residues. The germline V gene encodes CDR1 SGHTA and CDR2 FQGNSA. The V gene lost 3 bases and the J gene lost 4 bases, with 15 bases spanning the gap. CDR3 amino acids: CASSFGTWGSTGELFF. The CDR3 nucleotides read TGTGCCAGCAGCTTCGGGACGTGGGGGTCCACCGGGGAGCTGTTTTTT.

In regard to this clone: Other DNA sequences in the sample encode the same CDR3. The chain uses TRBV2 and TRBJ2-7; D not certain. Germline-derived CDR1 and CDR2 are SNHLY and FYNNEI. V gave up 6 bases and J gave up 6 bases, with 6 bases separating them. This CDR3 region has 10 residues. In DNA form, the CDR3 reads TGTGCCAGCAGGCTTGGCGAGCAGTACTTC. The encoded protein is CASRLGEQYF.

The chain employs TRBV30 and TRBJ2-2; D gene unclear. V was cut by 5 bases and J by 5 bases, with 6 bases left in between. The CDR3 length is 11 residues. Germline CDR1 GTSNPN, CDR2 SVGIG (reference sequence). The DNA of the CDR3 is TGTGCCTGGGCAATAACCGGGGAGCTGTTTTTT. Its protein product is CAWAITGELFF.

A note on this clone: The identical CDR3 is also encoded by other nucleotide sequences in the sample. The DNA of the CDR3 is TGCGCCAGCAGCGTAGGGACTGCAGGAAACACCATATATTTT. Its protein is CASSVGTAGNTIYF. V and J are TRBV5-1 and TRBJ1-3; a possible D gene is TRBD1 (5 bases). Germline CDR1 reads SGHRS; CDR2 reads YFSETQ. The CDR3 runs 14 residues. V was shortened by 4 bases and J by 4 bases, with 12 bases between the two germline ends.

This clone came up a few times. This chain connects TRBV4-3 to TRBJ2-3; D remains ambiguous. The germline V and J ends were trimmed by 3 bases and 2 bases, with 6 bases remaining between them. The CDR3 loop spans 13 amino acids. Germline V CDR1 and CDR2: LGHNA, YSLEER. DNA of the CDR3: TGCGCCAGCAGCCATCCTAACACAGATACGCAGTATTTT. Amino acids: CASSHPNTDTQYF.

The chain joins TRBV6-1 to TRBJ2-7, with TRBD1 matching 8 bases. The V and J ends lost 5 bases and 3 bases, in that order; junction bases with no gene match: 6. Germline V lookup: CDR1 MNHNS, CDR2 SASEGT. This CDR3 contains 14 residues. The CDR3 sequence: CASSSGTGRYEQYF. In nucleotides, the CDR3 is TGTGCCAGCAGTTCCGGGACAGGCCGCTACGAGCAGTACTTC.

This clone was found once. This chain connects TRBV15 to TRBJ2-5; D unresolved. V lost 0 bases and J 3 bases, leaving 11 bases between the germline ends. The CDR3 length is 15 residues. CDR1 and CDR2 from the germline V gene are LNHNV and YYDKDF (reference sequence). The CDR3 region is CATSRDAGHKETQYF. CDR3 in DNA: TGTGCCACCAGCAGAGATGCAGGCCACAAAGAGACCCAGTACTTC.

In its sample, this clone was seen once. This chain joins TRBV10-1 and TRBJ1-1; the D is unclear. The CDR3 totals 13 residues. V was clipped by 6 bases and J by 1 base, with 9 bases between them. CDR1 and CDR2 from the germline V gene are WNHNN and SYGVQD (reference sequence). The chain's CDR3 is CASSSAPNTEAFF. The CDR3 DNA is TGCGCCAGCAGCTCAGCACCGAACACTGAAGCTTTCTTT.

This chain links TRBV5-1 with TRBJ1-1; no clear D. Looked up from germline, CDR1 is SGHRS and CDR2 is YFSETQ. The V end lost 1 base, the J end lost 1 base, and 8 bases lay between the germline ends. The CDR3 contains 14 residues. CDR3 sequence: CASSLTDKNTEAFF. Here the CDR3 DNA reads TGCGCCAGCAGCTTGACCGACAAGAACACTGAAGCTTTCTTT.

The chain is built from TRBV30 and TRBJ2-3; D could derive from TRBD1 or TRBD2 (5 bases each). This CDR3 is 13 amino acids long. CDR1 and CDR2 from the germline V gene are GTSNPN and SVGIG (reference sequence). Trimming took 5 bases from V and 0 from J, leaving 9 bases between them. The CDR3 sequence: CAWGDGSTDTQYF. The CDR3 region has the DNA TGTGCCTGGGGGGACGGCAGCACAGATACGCAGTATTTT.